These T cell receptor beta chains were read from a single sample in a study of T cells after yellow fever vaccination. TCRdb reanalysed the 5' RACE reads using MiXCR and keeps one entry per CDR3 protein. The profile shows approximately 90,000 distinct CDR3 sequences, 5.8% of them singletons. The sequencing here drew on CD8+ T cells sorted from PBMCs, taken 10 days after the yellow fever booster vaccination. These receptors were taken from a man between 18 and 29 years old who received the YFV17D yellow fever vaccine. Each CDR3 is given with its conserved first and last residue. The order of the fields is J gene, clone size, V gene, D gene, CDR3 protein, CDR3 DNA. The D gene is left open where the match is weak. Clone size appears in some rows only: once, few, many, or a class for an expanded clone.

J: TRBJ2-1; size: .; V: TRBV7-8; D: TRBD1; CDR3: CASSDRTGVGIHNEQFF; DNA: TGTGCCAGCAGCGACCGGACAGGGGTGGGAATCCACAATGAGCAGTTCTTC
J: TRBJ1-2; size: .; V: TRBV7-2; D: .; CDR3: CASSLPGHAANYGYTF; DNA: TGTGCCAGCAGCTTACCAGGACACGCTGCTAACTATGGCTACACCTTC
J: TRBJ2-1; size: few; V: TRBV7-9; D: .; CDR3: CASSLESRNEQFF; DNA: TGTGCCAGCAGCTTAGAGTCTCGCAATGAGCAGTTCTTC
J: TRBJ2-3; size: few; V: TRBV4-1; D: .; CDR3: CASSQEIGAVRAEYF; DNA: TGCGCCAGCAGCCAAGAAATAGGAGCGGTTCGGGCGGAGTATTTT
J: TRBJ1-2; size: few; V: TRBV7-9; D: .; CDR3: CASSLARRVNYGYTF; DNA: TGTGCCAGCAGCTTAGCCCGGCGGGTTAACTATGGCTACACCTTC
J: TRBJ2-1; size: few; V: TRBV7-8; D: .; CDR3: CASSLGLAEKFF; DNA: TGTGCCAGCAGCTTGGGGCTAGCAGAAAAGTTCTTC
J: TRBJ1-1; size: many; V: TRBV5-6; D: .; CDR3: CASSLNAGVEAFF; DNA: TGTGCCAGCAGCTTGAATGCAGGGGTTGAAGCTTTCTTT
J: TRBJ2-3; size: few; V: TRBV29-1; D: .; CDR3: CSVEWTTDTQYF; DNA: TGCAGCGTTGAGTGGACCACAGATACGCAGTATTTT
J: TRBJ2-1; size: few; V: TRBV7-2; D: TRBD2; CDR3: CASSHPAGLAGESHEQFF; DNA: TGTGCCAGCAGCCACCCCGCGGGACTAGCGGGGGAGTCTCATGAGCAGTTCTTT
J: TRBJ1-1; size: .; V: TRBV7-6; D: TRBD1; CDR3: CASSLPTDRGDPEAFF; DNA: TGTGCCAGCAGCTTACCGACGGACAGGGGGGACCCTGAAGCTTTCTTT
J: TRBJ2-1; size: .; V: TRBV9; D: .; CDR3: CASSVYGVNEQFF; DNA: TGTGCCAGCAGCGTATATGGGGTAAATGAGCAGTTCTTC
J: TRBJ2-2; size: few; V: TRBV4-3; D: TRBD2; CDR3: CASSPHGTSGGTGELFF; DNA: TGCGCCAGCAGCCCCCATGGGACTAGCGGGGGGACCGGGGAGCTGTTTTTT
J: TRBJ1-1; size: few; V: TRBV12-3/TRBV12-4; D: .; CDR3: CASSSTIGQPLTEAFF; DNA: TGTGCCAGCAGTTCAACCATCGGACAGCCACTCACTGAAGCTTTCTTT
J: TRBJ2-3; size: few; V: TRBV12-3/TRBV12-4; D: .; CDR3: CASSPGDGTDTQYF; DNA: TGTGCCAGCAGTCCCGGGGACGGCACAGATACGCAGTATTTT
J: TRBJ2-2; size: few; V: TRBV12-3/TRBV12-4; D: .; CDR3: CASTPTIPGELFF; DNA: TGTGCCAGCACGCCGACTATCCCCGGGGAGCTGTTTTTT
J: TRBJ2-2; size: few; V: TRBV29-1; D: .; CDR3: CSVEDGFGRGSGELFF; DNA: TGCAGCGTTGAAGATGGTTTTGGGCGGGGCTCCGGGGAGCTGTTTTTT
J: TRBJ2-7; size: many; V: TRBV7-3; D: TRBD1; CDR3: CASSSGTGSQKEQYF; DNA: TGTGCCAGCAGCTCCGGGACAGGCTCCCAGAAGGAGCAGTACTTC
J: TRBJ2-1; size: many; V: TRBV7-2; D: TRBD2; CDR3: CASSSHGGGYNEQFF; DNA: TGTGCCAGCAGCTCCCACGGGGGGGGATACAATGAGCAGTTCTTC
J: TRBJ2-5; size: few; V: TRBV28; D: TRBD2; CDR3: CASSPLAGGLGETQYF; DNA: TGTGCCAGCAGTCCCCTAGCGGGGGGGCTTGGAGAGACCCAGTACTTC
J: TRBJ2-5; size: few; V: TRBV6-5; D: TRBD2; CDR3: CASSPSGGDQETQYF; DNA: TGTGCCAGCAGTCCTAGCGGGGGGGACCAAGAGACCCAGTACTTC
J: TRBJ1-1; size: few; V: TRBV5-1; D: TRBD1; CDR3: CASSGQGQGAEAFF; DNA: TGCGCCAGCAGCGGACAAGGACAGGGGGCTGAAGCTTTCTTT
J: TRBJ2-3; size: .; V: TRBV5-1; D: .; CDR3: CASSLYGFSTTDTQYF; DNA: TGCGCCAGCAGCTTGTACGGCTTTTCTACGACAGATACGCAGTATTTT
J: TRBJ2-3; size: many; V: TRBV12-3/TRBV12-4; D: .; CDR3: CASSQDSPTSTQYF; DNA: TGTGCCAGCAGTCAGGACTCCCCCACGAGTACGCAGTATTTT
J: TRBJ2-5; size: many; V: TRBV7-8; D: TRBD2; CDR3: CASSLATSGGETQYF; DNA: TGTGCCAGCAGCTTAGCGACTAGCGGGGGGGAGACCCAGTACTTC
J: TRBJ1-1; size: few; V: TRBV5-5; D: .; CDR3: CASSAGPGNTEAFF; DNA: TGTGCCAGCAGCGCGGGTCCGGGGAACACTGAAGCTTTCTTT
J: TRBJ2-5; size: few; V: TRBV7-9; D: TRBD1; CDR3: CASSVGQGRRETQYF; DNA: TGTGCCAGCAGCGTGGGACAGGGACGACGAGAGACCCAGTACTTC
J: TRBJ2-5; size: few; V: TRBV5-1; D: .; CDR3: CASSPGLGVMEETQYF; DNA: TGCGCCAGCAGCCCAGGCCTAGGGGTCATGGAAGAGACCCAGTACTTC
J: TRBJ2-1; size: .; V: TRBV29-1; D: TRBD2; CDR3: CSVAPGLVAEQFF; DNA: TGCAGCGTCGCCCCTGGACTAGTAGCTGAGCAGTTCTTC
J: TRBJ2-1; size: .; V: TRBV7-2; D: .; CDR3: CASSPGRTGFNEQFF; DNA: TGTGCCAGCAGCCCCGGCAGAACGGGTTTTAATGAGCAGTTCTTC
J: TRBJ2-5; size: few; V: TRBV29-1; D: TRBD1; CDR3: CSAQGTGYLETQYF; DNA: TGCAGCGCTCAAGGGACAGGGTATTTGGAGACCCAGTACTTC
J: TRBJ2-2; size: .; V: TRBV4-1; D: .; CDR3: CASSQDMDGDGELFF; DNA: TGCGCCAGCAGCCAAGATATGGACGGAGACGGGGAGCTGTTTTTT
J: TRBJ1-1; size: .; V: TRBV6-5; D: TRBD1; CDR3: CATRPALGQGARGNTEAFF; DNA: TGTGCCACCCGTCCCGCCCTCGGGCAGGGGGCGAGGGGGAACACTGAAGCTTTCTTT
J: TRBJ2-5; size: .; V: TRBV3-1; D: .; CDR3: CASSQFLGIAKETQYF; DNA: TGTGCCAGCAGCCAGTTCCTGGGGATCGCGAAAGAGACCCAGTACTTC
J: TRBJ2-7; size: few; V: TRBV5-5; D: .; CDR3: CASSLVTGIYEQYF; DNA: TGTGCCAGCAGCTTGGTCACAGGGATCTACGAGCAGTACTTC
J: TRBJ2-1; size: .; V: TRBV2; D: .; CDR3: CASSDPTGSSYNEQFF; DNA: TGTGCCAGCAGTGACCCAACAGGGAGCTCCTACAATGAGCAGTTCTTC
J: TRBJ2-1; size: few; V: TRBV7-8; D: .; CDR3: CASSLPGGDNEQFF; DNA: TGTGCCAGCAGCTTACCAGGGGGGGACAATGAGCAGTTCTTC
J: TRBJ1-2; size: few; V: TRBV6-5; D: .; CDR3: CASSRPGSHRHGYTF; DNA: TGTGCCAGCAGTCGCCCTGGGAGTCACAGACATGGCTACACCTTC
J: TRBJ2-2; size: many; V: TRBV7-9; D: .; CDR3: CASSLEGPGELFF; DNA: TGTGCCAGCAGCTTAGAGGGGCCCGGGGAGCTGTTTTTT
J: TRBJ2-2; size: few; V: TRBV4-1; D: .; CDR3: CASSQVGLTGELFF; DNA: TGCGCCAGCAGCCAAGTAGGGCTCACCGGGGAGCTGTTTTTT
J: TRBJ1-6; size: few; V: TRBV4-1; D: TRBD1; CDR3: CASLGQGYNSPLHF; DNA: TGCGCCAGCCTCGGACAGGGCTATAATTCACCCCTCCACTTT
J: TRBJ2-2; size: few; V: TRBV12-3/TRBV12-4; D: TRBD2; CDR3: CASSLVGGDTGELFF; DNA: TGTGCCAGCAGTTTAGTCGGGGGGGACACCGGGGAGCTGTTTTTT
J: TRBJ1-5; size: few; V: TRBV2; D: .; CDR3: CASGLTGVSNQPQHF; DNA: TGTGCCAGCGGCCTGACAGGAGTTAGCAATCAGCCCCAGCATTTT
J: TRBJ2-3; size: many; V: TRBV7-8; D: .; CDR3: CASSLGLDGEDTQYF; DNA: TGTGCCAGCAGCTTAGGTTTGGATGGCGAAGATACGCAGTATTTT
J: TRBJ1-5; size: .; V: TRBV6-2/TRBV6-3; D: .; CDR3: CASGSGPVHQPQHF; DNA: TGTGCCAGCGGCAGTGGACCAGTGCATCAGCCCCAGCATTTT
J: TRBJ2-3; size: many; V: TRBV7-6; D: TRBD2; CDR3: CASSPFSGGGPDTQYF; DNA: TGTGCCAGCAGCCCGTTTAGCGGGGGGGGGCCAGATACGCAGTATTTT
J: TRBJ2-5; size: few; V: TRBV12-3/TRBV12-4; D: .; CDR3: CASSTTRALQETQYF; DNA: TGTGCCAGCAGTACCACCAGGGCTTTACAAGAGACCCAGTACTTC